Listed below are T cell receptor beta chains from one sample, sequenced in a study of blood T cell repertoires in COVID-19. The method was immunoSEQ multiplex PCR; TCRdb's version includes in-frame clones alone and lacks a portion of them. Of 150,000 to 200,000 clones listed, 70% to 90% were seen once; the top ten hold 6%. The sequencing sample was made of PBMCs or T cells enriched from blood (not recorded which). The origin of the receptors is a man aged 35-49 years who had recovered from COVID-19. Both conserved end residues are trimmed from each CDR3.

V	J	CDR3
TRBV24-1	TRBJ2-7	ATSDQGARGAREQY
TRBV4-2	TRBJ1-2	ASSLPPGSYTYGYT
TRBV5-1	TRBJ1-2	ASSQGGNYGYT
TRBV6-5	TRBJ2-5	ATHPAGARETQY
TRBV30	TRBJ1-4	AWSPRDEKLF
TRBV5-1	TRBJ1-3	ASSSTQQGSSGNTIY
TRBV5-1	TRBJ1-1	ASSSTGVSNPEAF
TRBV7-9	TRBJ2-5	ASSLAVRRGGVPRETQY
TRBV9	TRBJ2-7	ASSVGQGAYEQY
TRBV2	TRBJ2-1	ASSEPSGGAYEQF
TRBV11-3	TRBJ1-2	ASSTVWGRDYGYT
TRBV28	TRBJ2-5	ASSPTGTGSWEETQY
TRBV5-4	TRBJ1-6	ASSLQVNSSPLH
TRBV19	TRBJ2-1	ASRSRGGGLGFRDEQF
TRBV29-1	TRBJ2-1	SVAPGEWRGGQKF
TRBV24-1	TRBJ2-3	ATSEQGAGADTQY
TRBV18	TRBJ1-1	ASSPTQGGLDAF
TRBV4-2	TRBJ1-4	ASSQGRGSAEKLF
TRBV3-1/TRBV3-2	TRBJ1-3	ASSQVTGISGNTIY
TRBV30	TRBJ1-6	AWDQTVDSPLH
TRBV5-6	TRBJ2-1	ASSIAVARYNEQF
TRBV19	TRBJ1-1	ASKDRQSAEAF
TRBV27	TRBJ1-5	ASSLLSGSNQPQH
TRBV9	TRBJ2-2	ASSAGTGHTGELF
TRBV2	TRBJ1-6	ASSVQGPDSPLH
TRBV19	TRBJ1-2	ASSIPILARGQGYT
TRBV14	TRBJ1-2	ASSQGTGGYGYT
TRBV5-1	TRBJ2-1	ASSLELNEQF
TRBV7-3	TRBJ2-5	ASSESGGTTQY
TRBV25-1	TRBJ2-5	ASSELGGYQETQY
TRBV29-1	TRBJ1-2	SVEMGQGNYGYT
TRBV30	TRBJ1-2	AFDTYGYT
TRBV29-1	TRBJ1-2	SVDGGVGGYT
TRBV5-1	TRBJ1-3	ASSPEGGHGNTIY
TRBV4-2	TRBJ2-6	ATGQGPSGANVLT
TRBV5-6	TRBJ2-7	ASSLITSGVYEQY
TRBV5-6	TRBJ2-1	ASSRDLRNEQF
TRBV7-9	TRBJ1-4	ASSRDRGEEKLF
TRBV10-3	TRBJ2-3	ATLAGYFSTDTQY
TRBV19	TRBJ1-6	ASSSGTALNSPLH
TRBV6-1	TRBJ2-2	ASSEHRTGSNTGELF
TRBV15	TRBJ2-3	ATSTPGLAGGPDTQY
TRBV2	TRBJ2-2	ASKRSSTGELF
TRBV10-3	TRBJ2-3	AISGGITDTQY
TRBV30	TRBJ1-5	AWSYAGGSNQPQH
TRBV5-6	TRBJ1-2	ASSLAGTPGDYGYT
TRBV19	TRBJ1-4	ASNLSGGINEKLF
TRBV7-8	TRBJ2-1	ASSPRRGSSYNEQF
TRBV19	TRBJ1-1	ASSIGTGGHTEAF
TRBV24-1	TRBJ2-1	ATSDPLKNEQF
TRBV13	TRBJ1-6	ASSDKRGSYNSPLH
TRBV7-3	TRBJ2-3	ASSPGLALADTQY
TRBV6-5	TRBJ2-7	ASLPASGATSEQY